This T cell receptor beta chain was retrieved from a study of response to subunit inactivated influenza vaccine listed by TCRdb under 2018. As for the study more broadly: Deep quantitative T cell receptor repertoire profiling was used in the study to track responses to a trivalent subunit inactivated influenza vaccine. Results and caveats for the whole study, not just this receptor: According to the authors, only a limited number of new T cells may be recruited by each seasonal influenza vaccination.

Libraries were prepared through RT-PCR. The listed sequencing device is Illumina HiSeq 2500. Starting from the raw public reads, TCRdb applied fastp trimming at Q25, assembled clones with MiXCR and retained in-frame beta chains. Rows with one shared CDR3 protein collapse into an entry with the most common genes and DNA. Within this sample are about 780,000 distinct CDR3 sequences, with less than 20% of them counted one time only. Approximately 11% of the sample rests with the top ten. The V and J ends are trimmed by 4 bases and 2 bases, leaving 10 bases between them. The germline V gene specifies SGHRS as CDR1 and YFSETQ as CDR2. The CDR3 covers 13 residues, taking in both the cysteine and the phenylalanine. The read is trimmed to its CDR3 DNA, 39 bases read in frame from base 1. This clonotype was observed a handful of times. Its binding antigen is unknown. There are no base qualities to consult, and no much larger clone falls within one base.

Source: PBMCs from blood, taken roughly 5 days after vaccination. This chain is built from TRBV5-1 and TRBJ2-7; a weak D assignment points to TRBD1 (5 bases agree). This sequence originates from a man aged 45-65 years who received an inactivated influenza vaccine. Donor details come from another sample of the same person, matched by shared clones. The CDR3 reads CASSDQGPYEQYF. The DNA sequence is TGCGCCAGCAGCGATCAGGGCCCCTACGAGCAGTACTTC.